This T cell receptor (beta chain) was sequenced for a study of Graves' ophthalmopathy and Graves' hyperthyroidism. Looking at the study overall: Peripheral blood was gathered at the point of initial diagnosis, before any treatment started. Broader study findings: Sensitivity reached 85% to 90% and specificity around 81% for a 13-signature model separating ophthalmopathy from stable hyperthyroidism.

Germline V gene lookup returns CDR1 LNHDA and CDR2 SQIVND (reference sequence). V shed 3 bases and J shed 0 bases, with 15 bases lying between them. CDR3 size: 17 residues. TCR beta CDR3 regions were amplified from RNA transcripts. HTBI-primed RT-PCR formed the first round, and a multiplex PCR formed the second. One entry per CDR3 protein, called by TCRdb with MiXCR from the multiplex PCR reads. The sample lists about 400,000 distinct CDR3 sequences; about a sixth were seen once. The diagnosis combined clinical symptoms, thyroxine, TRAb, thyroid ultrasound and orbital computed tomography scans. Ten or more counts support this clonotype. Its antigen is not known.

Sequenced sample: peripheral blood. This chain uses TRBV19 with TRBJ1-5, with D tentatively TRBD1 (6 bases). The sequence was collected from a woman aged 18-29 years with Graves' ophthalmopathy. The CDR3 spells CASSMLGTSYSNQPQHF. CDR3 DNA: TGTGCCAGTAGTATGTTAGGGACATCCTATAGCAATCAGCCCCAGCATTTT.